The next 32 T cell receptor beta chains were all read from a single sample in a study of cytomegalovirus exposure and HLA in healthy donors (dated by TCRdb to about 2017). The library relied on the immunoSEQ multiplex PCR assay. The multiplex PCR relied on a mix of 60 forward primers for TCR Vbeta segments and 13 reverse primers for TCR Jbeta segments. The source is immuneACCESS, and TCRdb retained only in-frame sequences with V and J called. Part of the clones is not carried over; for the studies checked, unresolved V genes explain less than half of this, and the remainder is unexplained. The sample has fewer than 120,000 clones on record, 60% to 85% of them singletons. The ten largest clones capture roughly 2.9% of the sample. The sequencing input was PBMCs. The receptor source for this set is a woman in her sixties in good health and CMV-seropositive.

The chain joins TRBV27 to TRBJ2-1; tentative D call: TRBD2 (5 bases). Trimming shortened V by 2 bases and J by 3 bases, and 8 bases separated the two germline ends. The V gene's germline CDR1 is MNHEY and CDR2 SMNVEV (reference sequence). There are 14 residues in the CDR3. The CDR3 nucleotides are TGTGCCAGCAGTTTAACTAGAATCTACAATGAGCAGTTCTTC. Its translation: CASSLTRIYNEQFF.

This sequence joins TRBV7-9 and TRBJ2-2, with D uncertain. The V gene lost 1 base and the J gene lost 1 base, with 7 bases spanning the gap. Germline CDR1 and CDR2: SEHNR and FQNEAQ (reference sequence). CDR3 size: 15 residues. The CDR3 bases are TGTGCCAGCAGCTTAGGGCCGCTGAACACCGGGGAGCTGTTTTTT. It codes for CASSLGPLNTGELFF.

The chain recombines TRBV2 with TRBJ1-6, with 7 bases fitting TRBD1. The CDR3 has 14 residues. With 6 bases clipped from V and 9 bases from J, the junction kept 8 bases outside the gene matches. Per germline, CDR1 SNHLY and CDR2 FYNNEI. CDR3 DNA: TGTGCCAGCAGGAACAGGGGCAATGGTTCACCCCTCCACTTT. Its translation is CASRNRGNGSPLHF.

This clone was detected only once. The rearrangement uses TRBV29-1 and TRBJ2-3, with 8 bases aligning to TRBD2. After removal of 5 bases from V and 0 bases from J, the junction contained 16 bases not matched to a gene. CDR1 is SQVTM, CDR2 ANQGSEA, per germline. This CDR3 comprises 18 residues. The CDR3 here is CSVTRGGEGPGSTDTQYF. The CDR3 DNA reads as TGCAGCGTTACCCGGGGGGGGGAGGGCCCGGGGAGCACAGATACGCAGTATTTT.

V gene TRBV27 combines with J gene TRBJ2-5; TRBD1 agrees at 8 bases. The trim removed 6 bases at V and 4 bases at J, leaving 1 base unmatched. CDR1 and CDR2 (germline): MNHEY, SMNVEV (reference sequence). The CDR3 extends over 12 amino acids. The CDR3 sequence: CASSRGRETQYF. CDR3 bases: TGTGCCAGCAGCAGGGGGCGAGAGACCCAGTACTTC.

The chain employs TRBV11-3 and TRBJ1-1; D is perhaps TRBD1 (5 bases). From germline, CDR1 is SGHNT and CDR2 YENEEA. Trimming removed 6 bases at V and 4 bases at J, with 15 bases between. The CDR3 is 14 amino acids. The CDR3 reads CASSFSQGSTEAFF. CDR3 DNA: TGTGCCAGCAGTTTTAGCCAGGGATCCACTGAAGCTTTCTTT.

This clone was counted between two and nine times. The chain employs TRBV2 and TRBJ2-5, with TRBD1 identical over 8 bases. CDR1 and CDR2 (germline): SNHLY, FYNNEI. This CDR3 spans 15 amino acids. V was clipped by 6 bases and J by 1 base; unmatched bases: 7. The CDR3 is CASREGQATQETQYF. CDR3 nucleotides: TGTGCCAGCAGAGAGGGACAGGCGACCCAAGAGACCCAGTACTTC.

The V gene is TRBV11-2, the J gene TRBJ2-1, with 7 bases identical to TRBD1. Trimming removed 7 bases from V and 8 bases from J; junction bases left unmatched: 8. The germline gives CDR1 SGHAT, CDR2 FQNNGV. The CDR3 extends over 13 amino acids. CDR3 loop: CASNPGQKDEQFF. CDR3 in DNA: TGTGCCAGCAACCCGGGACAGAAAGATGAGCAGTTCTTC.

This clone has more than one count but fewer than ten. CDR3 sequence (DNA): TGTGCCAGCCACGCGGGAGGGTTCTACGAGCAGTACTTC. Amino acids: CASHAGGFYEQYF. The V call is TRBV28, the J call TRBJ2-7; TRBD2 matches 9 bases. Germline V lookup: CDR1 MDHEN, CDR2 SYDVKM. J gave up 3 bases and V 8 bases, and 5 bases lay outside the gene matches. This CDR3 contains 13 residues.

The chain carries TRBV28 and TRBJ1-2; 9 positions agree with TRBD1. CDR3 size: 15 residues. Germline lookup yields CDR1 MDHEN and CDR2 SYDVKM. V shed 4 bases and J 0 bases; nucleotides not matched to a gene: 3. CDR3 residues: CASSSRTGANYGYTF. The CDR3 DNA sequence: TGTGCCAGCAGTTCTCGGACAGGGGCTAACTATGGCTACACCTTC.

V and J are TRBV9 and TRBJ1-1; TRBD1 matches at 7 bases. Germline trimming cut 2 bases from V and 0 bases from J; bases unmatched to any gene: 4. CDR1 is SGDLS and CDR2 is YYNGEE in the germline V gene. This CDR3 has 15 amino acids. Written as DNA, the CDR3 is TGTGCCAGCAGCGTTGGGGACAGTGTGAACACTGAAGCTTTCTTT. It codes for CASSVGDSVNTEAFF.

V is TRBV25-1 and J is TRBJ2-3; D is perhaps TRBD1 (6 bases). V was shortened by 3 bases and J by 5 bases, with 9 bases between the two germline ends. Per the germline V gene, CDR1 is MGHDK and CDR2 is SYGVNS. The CDR3 totals 13 residues. CDR3 sequence reads: CASSDVDRDTQYF. In nucleotides, the CDR3 is TGTGCCAGCAGTGATGTGGACAGAGATACGCAGTATTTT.

This rearrangement joins TRBV7-9 to TRBJ2-7; 9 positions agree with TRBD2. After removal of 2 bases from V and 4 bases from J, the junction contained 12 bases not matched to a gene. This CDR3 contains 17 residues. Germline lookup yields CDR1 SEHNR and CDR2 FQNEAQ (reference sequence). In DNA form, the CDR3 reads TGTGCCAGCAGCTTATCGTTCCCCGGGACTAGCTTATACGAGCAGTACTTC. Protein product: CASSLSFPGTSLYEQYF.

This CDR3 is CASSYTGGGTDTQYF. CDR3 nucleotides: TGCGCCAGCAGCTACACAGGGGGCGGCACAGATACGCAGTATTTT. The chain combines TRBV5-1 with TRBJ2-3; TRBD1 matches at 9 bases. V gave up 3 bases and J gave up 1 base; unmatched junction bases: 3. From germline, CDR1 is SGHRS and CDR2 YFSETQ. The CDR3 covers 15 residues.

This chain uses TRBV18 with TRBJ2-7, with D perhaps TRBD2 (6 bases). Germline CDR1 reads KGHSH; CDR2 reads LQKENI. The CDR3 is made up of 14 amino acids. Trimming left V 5 bases short and J 5 bases short, with 16 bases between. The CDR3 DNA sequence: TGTGCCAGCTCATCCCGGGAAGGGAGGCACGAGCAGTACTTC. Amino acids: CASSSREGRHEQYF.

The CDR3 sequence is CASSLGASWREGPYF. The CDR3 DNA follows: TGTGCCAGCAGCTTAGGTGCTAGCTGGCGGGAAGGCCCGTACTTC. V gene TRBV11-1 combines with J gene TRBJ2-7, with D possibly TRBD2 on 6 matching bases. The V end was cut by 1 base, the J end by 12 bases, with 22 bases between. Germline V CDR1 and CDR2: SGHAT, FQDESV (reference sequence). The CDR3 runs to 15 residues.

The genes are TRBV5-1 and TRBJ1-2, with 9 positions matching TRBD1. The V gene end was trimmed by 4 bases and the J gene end by 4 bases; junction bases not matched to a gene: 2. CDR3 length equals 13 residues. The germline V gene encodes CDR1 SGHRS and CDR2 YFSETQ. The CDR3 DNA reads as TGCGCCAGCAGCCAGGGACAGGGCTATGGCTACACCTTC. It yields the protein CASSQGQGYGYTF. The full variable domain, rest sourced from reference TRBV5-1 and TRBJ1-2, is KAGVTQTPRYLIKTRGQQVTLSCSPISGHRSVSWYQQTPGQGLQFLFEYFSETQRNKGNFPGRFSGRQFSNSRSEMNVSTLELGDSALYLCASSQGQGYGYTFGSGTRLTVV.

The chain uses TRBV5-1 and TRBJ2-5; 10 nucleotides line up with TRBD2. Germline assignment: CDR1 SGHRS and CDR2 YFSETQ. The CDR3 contains 18 residues. J was trimmed by 6 bases and V by 0 bases; bases with no gene match: 14. CDR3 amino acids: CASSLGIGRLAGVKTQYF. The CDR3 region has the DNA TGCGCCAGCAGCTTGGGAATAGGTCGGCTAGCGGGAGTGAAGACCCAGTACTTC.

The CDR3 sequence: CASSLEFRGYTF. The CDR3 nucleotides read TGTGCCAGCAGCCTCGAGTTCCGGGGCTACACCTTC. The chain is built from TRBV7-9 and TRBJ1-2; D is uncertain. In germline, CDR1 is SEHNR, CDR2 FQNEAQ (reference sequence). V was cut by 5 bases and J by 8 bases, with 12 bases left in between. The CDR3 has 12 residues.

This clone was counted between two and nine times. This chain connects TRBV28 to TRBJ2-1; a possible D gene is TRBD2 (6 bases). In germline, CDR1 is MDHEN, CDR2 SYDVKM. V lost 5 bases and J 4 bases, leaving 24 bases between the germline ends. The CDR3 contains 18 residues. Here the CDR3 reads CASSPLLARASVYNEQFF. The DNA for the CDR3 is TGTGCCAGCAGTCCCCTCCTCGCCCGGGCTAGCGTTTACAATGAGCAGTTCTTC.

This sequence joins TRBV5-1 and TRBJ1-2, with 10 bases fitting TRBD1. There are 15 residues in the CDR3. CDR1 SGHRS and CDR2 YFSETQ come from the germline V gene. V gave up 5 bases and J gave up 8 bases; unmatched junction bases: 12. CDR3 bases: TGCGCCAGCAGGTTTGGGACAGGGGACAAAGCCGGCTACACCTTC. It is translated as CASRFGTGDKAGYTF. Supplemented by reference TRBV5-1 and TRBJ1-2, the full variable domain reads KAGVTQTPRYLIKTRGQQVTLSCSPISGHRSVSWYQQTPGQGLQFLFEYFSETQRNKGNFPGRFSGRQFSNSRSEMNVSTLELGDSALYLCASRFGTGDKAGYTFGSGTRLTVV.

This chain connects TRBV21-1 to TRBJ1-1. TRBV21-1 is annotated as a pseudogene. The CDR3 is 14 amino acids. The CDR3 loop is CASSKVLLNTEAFF. DNA for the CDR3: TGTGCCAGCAGCAAAGTGTTATTGAACACTGAAGCTTTCTTT.

The chain recombines TRBV4-2 with TRBJ2-1; D might be TRBD2 (5 bases). The CDR3 spans 17 residues. Germline V gives CDR1 LGHNA, CDR2 YNFKEQ. Between the trimmed V and J ends, which lost 4 bases and 0 bases, there was a span of 16 bases. CDR3 sequence (DNA): TGTGCCAGCAGCCGTAGATCTCGGGGAAGCTCCTACAATGAGCAGTTCTTC. Its translation: CASSRRSRGSSYNEQFF.

The chain uses TRBV5-1 and TRBJ2-7; D is uncertain. V lost 0 bases, J lost 2 bases, and 12 bases lay in between. The CDR3 runs 15 residues. Germline CDR1 SGHRS, CDR2 YFSETQ. This CDR3 is CASSLEPQTTYEQYF. In DNA form, the CDR3 reads TGCGCCAGCAGCTTGGAACCACAGACCACCTACGAGCAGTACTTC.

DNA of the CDR3: TGTGCCAGCAGTGACTCCGGGAGGGTCACAGATACGCAGTATTTT. It yields the protein CASSDSGRVTDTQYF. The chain uses TRBV6-4 and TRBJ2-3; 8 bases line up with TRBD2. Trimming cost V 0 bases and J 2 bases; bases outside gene matches: 1. CDR1 and CDR2 from the germline V gene are MRHNA and SNTAGT. The CDR3 is made up of 15 amino acids.

This chain links TRBV19 with TRBJ2-7, with a weak D call TRBD1 (5 bases). Trimming took off 6 bases at V and 5 bases at J, with 17 bases between the two ends. Germline V gene sequence: CDR1 LNHDA, CDR2 SQIVND (reference sequence). This CDR3 spans 14 amino acids. The CDR3 sequence: CASSPGSGNDEQYF. CDR3 DNA: TGTGCCAGTAGCCCTGGTTCAGGGAATGACGAGCAGTACTTC.

The rearrangement uses TRBV7-8 and TRBJ1-5; a possible D gene is TRBD1 (6 bases). V lost 4 bases and J lost 1, with 14 bases in between. Looked up from germline, CDR1 is SGHVS and CDR2 is FQNEAQ. The CDR3 is 16 residues long. In DNA form, the CDR3 reads TGTGCCAGCAGCTCCTCCCCAGGGGCCAGCAATCAGCCCCAGCATTTT. As protein: CASSSSPGASNQPQHF.

The rearrangement joins TRBV4-2 to TRBJ2-1; 13 bases fit TRBD2. Germline loops: CDR1 LGHNA, CDR2 YNFKEQ. This CDR3 has 16 amino acids. With 1 base clipped from V and 7 bases from J, the junction kept 4 bases outside the gene matches. The CDR3 loop is CASSQVLAGGPNEQFF. CDR3 coding DNA: TGTGCCAGCAGCCAAGTACTAGCGGGAGGGCCGAATGAGCAGTTCTTC.

This clone was seen many times. The chain employs TRBV15 and TRBJ2-2; no reliable D call. Germline V gives CDR1 LNHNV, CDR2 YYDKDF (reference sequence). The CDR3 is 14 residues long. The V and J ends lost 4 bases and 4 bases respectively, with 10 bases between them. In DNA, the CDR3 is TGTGCCACCAGCACCAGACGGAGCACCGGGGAGCTGTTTTTT. Encoded protein: CATSTRRSTGELFF.

This clone was seen only a few times. This chain joins TRBV6-5 and TRBJ2-3, with D unclear. The V gene's germline CDR1 is MNHEY and CDR2 SVGAGI. CDR3 length: 13 residues. With 0 bases removed from V and 4 bases from J, the gap between germline ends came to 5 bases. CDR3 sequence (DNA): TGTGCCAGCAGTTACTCGGCCGCAGATACGCAGTATTTT. Protein sequence: CASSYSAADTQYF.

This clone was recorded a few times. A junction end diverges from the germline sequence, so it may reflect a read error. This chain links TRBV19 with TRBJ1-1; D is uncertain. Germline V lookup: CDR1 LNHDA, CDR2 SQIVND (reference sequence). The CDR3 loop spans 10 amino acids. CDR3 DNA sequence: TGTGCCAGTAGTGGTGGCTTCCTTCTTTTC. Translation: CASSGGFLLF.

The J gene is TRBJ2-5, the V gene TRBV2; 8 bases align to TRBD1. From germline, CDR1 is SNHLY and CDR2 FYNNEI. With V trimmed by 4 bases and J by 7 bases, 5 bases remained unmatched. This CDR3 region has 13 residues. As DNA, the CDR3 is TGTGCCAGCAGTGCCGACAGGGGAAGGACCCAGTACTTC. Its protein is CASSADRGRTQYF.